This TCR beta chain originates from a study of shared clonotypes between healthy human individuals. A remark on this clone: Its specificity is not known.

Researchers divided each subset's genomic DNA evenly across several immunoSEQ plates. The assay was immunoSEQ multiplex PCR, and TCRdb's table has in-frame clones only and misses some. The sample records millions of clones, roughly 92% being singletons. General study points: Since donors were few, the genetic and exposure-history diversity represented was limited. Generally, naive subsets came out with larger estimated richness than memory subsets.

With 4 bases removed from V and 9 bases from J, the gap between germline ends came to 12 bases. Germline V gene data show CDR1 as MNHEY and CDR2 as SVGAGI. The CDR3 totals 12 residues. V usage is TRBV6-5 and J usage is TRBJ1-1; D is unclear. The specimen sequenced was naive CD4+ T cells sorted from blood. Documented subset: CD45RA+ positively selected. The receptor was derived from a young man in good health. In DNA form, the CDR3 reads TGTGCCAGCAGTTCCCTCGGAAGCCAAGCTTTCTTT. Translating it yields CASSSLGSQAFF.